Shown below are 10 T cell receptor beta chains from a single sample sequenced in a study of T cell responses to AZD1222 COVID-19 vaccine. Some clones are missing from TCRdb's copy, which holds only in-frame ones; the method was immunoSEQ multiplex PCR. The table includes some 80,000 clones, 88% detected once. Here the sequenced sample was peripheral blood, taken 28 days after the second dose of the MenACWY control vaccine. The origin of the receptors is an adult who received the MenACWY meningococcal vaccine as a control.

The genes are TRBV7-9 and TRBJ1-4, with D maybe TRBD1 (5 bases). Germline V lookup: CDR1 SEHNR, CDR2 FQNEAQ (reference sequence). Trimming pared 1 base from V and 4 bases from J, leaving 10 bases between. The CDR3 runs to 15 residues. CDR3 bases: TGTGCCAGCAGCTTAGAGGTGGGGGTTAATGAAAAACTGTTTTTT. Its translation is CASSLEVGVNEKLFF.

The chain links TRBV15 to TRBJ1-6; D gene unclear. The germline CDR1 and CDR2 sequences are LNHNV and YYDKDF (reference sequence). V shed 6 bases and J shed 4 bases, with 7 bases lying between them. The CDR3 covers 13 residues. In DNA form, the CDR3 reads TGTGCCACCAGGTTAGGATATAATTCACCCCTCCACTTT. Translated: CATRLGYNSPLHF.

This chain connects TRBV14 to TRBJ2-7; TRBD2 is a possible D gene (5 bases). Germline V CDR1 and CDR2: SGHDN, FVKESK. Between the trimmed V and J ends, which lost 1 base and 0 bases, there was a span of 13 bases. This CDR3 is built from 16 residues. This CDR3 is CASSQGSGFGSYEQYF. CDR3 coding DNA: TGTGCCAGCAGCCAAGGTTCGGGATTCGGCTCCTACGAGCAGTACTTC.

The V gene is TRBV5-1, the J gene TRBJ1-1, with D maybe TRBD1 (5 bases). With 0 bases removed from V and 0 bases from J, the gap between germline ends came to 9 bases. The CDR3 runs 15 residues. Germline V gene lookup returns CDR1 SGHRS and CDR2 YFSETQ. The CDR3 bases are TGCGCCAGCAGCTTGGCCGCGGGACTGAACACTGAAGCTTTCTTT. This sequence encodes CASSLAAGLNTEAFF.

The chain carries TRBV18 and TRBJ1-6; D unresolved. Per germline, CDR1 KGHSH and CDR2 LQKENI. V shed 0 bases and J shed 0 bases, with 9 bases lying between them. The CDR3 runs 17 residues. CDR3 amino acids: CASSPPIGSSYNSPLHF. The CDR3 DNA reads TGTGCCAGCTCACCACCGATAGGGAGCTCCTATAATTCACCCCTCCACTTT.

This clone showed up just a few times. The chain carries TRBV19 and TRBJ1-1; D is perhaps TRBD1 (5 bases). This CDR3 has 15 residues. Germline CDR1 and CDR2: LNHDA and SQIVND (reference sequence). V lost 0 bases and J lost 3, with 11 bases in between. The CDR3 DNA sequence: TGTGCCAGTAGTATAGACGGGGGGATGGACACTGAAGCTTTCTTT. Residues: CASSIDGGMDTEAFF.

The CDR3 is CASTLVGAGGTGELFF. CDR3 nucleotides: TGTGCCAGCACCCTAGTAGGGGCCGGTGGGACCGGGGAGCTGTTTTTT. The chain employs TRBV6-6 and TRBJ2-2; TRBD1 is a possible D gene (5 bases). The CDR3 consists of 16 residues. The V gene lost 7 bases and the J gene lost 5 bases, with 20 bases spanning the gap. CDR1 and CDR2 from the germline V gene are MNHNY and SVGAGI (reference sequence).

CDR3 amino acids: CASSYSGGENSPLHF. The CDR3 region has the DNA TGTGCCAGCAGTTACTCGGGGGGCGAAAATTCACCCCTCCACTTT. The chain joins TRBV6-5 to TRBJ1-6; tentatively, D is TRBD1 (6 bases). Trimming stripped 0 bases from V and 7 bases from J, with 10 bases between. Germline CDR1 MNHEY, CDR2 SVGAGI. The CDR3 is made up of 15 amino acids.

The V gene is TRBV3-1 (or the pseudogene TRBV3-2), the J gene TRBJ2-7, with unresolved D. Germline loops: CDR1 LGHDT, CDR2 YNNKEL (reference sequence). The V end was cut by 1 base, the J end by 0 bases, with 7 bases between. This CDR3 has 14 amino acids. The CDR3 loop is CASSQGHLSYEQYF. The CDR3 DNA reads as TGTGCCAGCAGCCAAGGGCACCTCTCCTACGAGCAGTACTTC.

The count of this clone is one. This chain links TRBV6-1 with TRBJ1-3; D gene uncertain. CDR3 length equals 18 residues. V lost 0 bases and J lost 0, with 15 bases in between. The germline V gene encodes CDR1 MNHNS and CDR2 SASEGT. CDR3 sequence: CASSEAREGVVSGNTIYF. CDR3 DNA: TGTGCCAGCAGTGAAGCGCGGGAGGGAGTCGTCTCTGGAAACACCATATATTTT.